This TCR beta chain stems from a study of human T cells and chemical hapten exposure. Study conclusions and caveats: Alopecia in the donors means their immune response may deviate from healthy people's.

CDR1 is DFQATT, CDR2 SNEGSKA, per germline (reference sequence). With V trimmed by 1 base and J by 2 bases, 4 bases remained unmatched. There are 14 residues in the CDR3. Details on this clonotype: Its antigen is unknown.

TCRdb re-called the RACE reads with MiXCR, one entry per CDR3 protein. Here the sample spans some 82,000 distinct CDR3 sequences, about 10% being singletons. Regarding time point: patch test 1, 2 weeks after DPC sensitization. Indicated treatment: therapeutic diphenylcyclopropenone sensitization with weekly scalp DPC. This clonotype was sampled from a woman aged 45-59 years with alopecia areata. Some clones in this sample may be carry-over from other donors' samples. The rearrangement uses TRBV20-1 and TRBJ2-7; 8 positions agree with TRBD1. Sequences were derived from whole blood, sampled in connection with sensitization to the hapten diphenylcyclopropenone (DPC). The CDR3 sequence: CSARVGGQAYEQYF. The CDR3 DNA reads as TGCAGTGCTAGAGTGGGGGGACAGGCCTACGAGCAGTACTTC.